This entry concerns a single T cell receptor beta chain. The PCR employed 60 Vbeta primers together with 13 Jbeta primers. Sequenced by immunoSEQ multiplex PCR; TCRdb stores in-frame clones only, minus some. The sample has 90,000 to 130,000 clones; 73% are singletons. This sample was included in a study of cytomegalovirus exposure and HLA in healthy donors. The origin of this receptor is a woman aged 25 to 39 in good health and CMV-seronegative. Sample: PBMCs.

CDR3 bases: TGTGCTAGTGGTTCGCCTGGGGGGGCCGTGTACCAAGAGACCCAGTACTTC. Translated: CASGSPGGAVYQETQYF. The chain combines TRBV12-5 with TRBJ2-5; perhaps TRBD2 as D (7 bases). From germline, CDR1 is LGHNT and CDR2 FRNRAP. The V end was cut by 4 bases, the J end by 0 bases, with 18 bases between. The CDR3 sequence is 17 residues long.